Listed here are 25 T cell receptor beta chains from one sample, sequenced in a study of blood T cell repertoires in COVID-19. Produced via immunoSEQ multiplex PCR; TCRdb's table is partial and in-frame only. The sample lists about 200,000 clones, roughly 88% seen once, with about 5.6% in the top ten. Sequences were obtained from PBMCs or T cells enriched from blood (not recorded which). Receptors originate from a man aged 35 to 55 with acute COVID-19.

The gene calls are TRBV29-1 and TRBJ1-2; no definite D call. Trimming took 6 bases from V and 5 from J, leaving 10 bases between them. Germline V lookup: CDR1 SQVTM, CDR2 ANQGSEA. The CDR3 runs 11 residues. CDR3 region: CSVRQEYGYTF. CDR3 coding DNA: TGCAGCGTGCGCCAGGAATATGGCTACACCTTC.

The chain is built from TRBV19 and TRBJ2-2; 10 bases match TRBD1. After removal of 11 bases from V and 5 bases from J, the junction contained 8 bases not matched to a gene. The germline V gene has CDR1 LNHDA and CDR2 SQIVND (reference sequence). The CDR3 covers 14 residues. The CDR3 region has the DNA TGTGCCGCACGGAGGACAGGGGGGACCGGGGAGCTGTTTTTT. It encodes CAARRTGGTGELFF.

This clone was observed at least ten times. The chain carries TRBV28 and TRBJ1-2, with 11 bases fitting TRBD1. The CDR3 has 17 residues. V trimming: 5 bases; J trimming: 2 bases; junction bases outside the gene matches: 10. Germline CDR1 MDHEN, CDR2 SYDVKM. CDR3 bases: TGTGCCAGCAGTCACCGGGACAGGGGGGTTCCGAACTATGGCTACACCTTC. It codes for CASSHRDRGVPNYGYTF.

The chain is built from TRBV2 and TRBJ1-4; the match to TRBD1 covers 8 bases. CDR3 length equals 15 residues. Germline V gives CDR1 SNHLY, CDR2 FYNNEI. V was pared by 7 bases and J by 5 bases, with 9 bases of the junction left unmatched. For the CDR3, the DNA is TGTGCCAGCAAGGGCAGGGGGCGCGTCAATGAAAAACTGTTTTTT. Translation gives CASKGRGRVNEKLFF.

This rearrangement joins TRBV28 to TRBJ1-2; 9 nucleotides agree with TRBD1. This CDR3 is built from 15 residues. J gave up 6 bases and V 4 bases, and 9 bases lay outside the gene matches. From germline, CDR1 is MDHEN and CDR2 SYDVKM. CDR3 residues: CASSSPGQGHHGYTF. Here the CDR3 DNA reads TGTGCCAGCAGTTCACCGGGACAGGGTCATCATGGCTACACCTTC.

CDR3 loop: CASSYTGEAFF. The CDR3 bases are TGTGCCAGTAGTTACACAGGGGAGGCTTTCTTT. V usage is TRBV19 and J usage is TRBJ1-1; 7 bases are shared with TRBD1. The J segment lost 11 bases and the V segment lost 5 bases, leaving 5 bases of the junction unmatched. This CDR3 is 11 amino acids long. Germline V gene lookup returns CDR1 LNHDA and CDR2 SQIVND (reference sequence).

Remarks on this clone: One end of the junction does not line up with germline, which may come from a read error. The chain links TRBV28 to TRBJ1-5; D is ambiguous. Looked up from germline, CDR1 is MDHEN and CDR2 is SYDVKM. The CDR3 has 12 residues. CDR3 DNA: TGTGCCAGCAGTTTAATTAATCGGCCCCAGCATTTT. Its protein is CASSLINRPQHF.

The chain couples TRBV5-1 to TRBJ2-2; TRBD2 might be the D (5 bases). The length of the CDR3 is 13 residues. The V and J ends lost 9 bases and 1 base respectively, with 10 bases between them. In germline, CDR1 is SGHRS, CDR2 YFSETQ. DNA of the CDR3: TGCGCCACCGAACGGGAGAACACCGGGGAGCTGTTTTTT. Its translation is CATERENTGELFF.

V and J are TRBV5-1 and TRBJ1-1, with TRBD1 matching over 7 bases. Germline loops: CDR1 SGHRS, CDR2 YFSETQ. The CDR3 has 14 residues. Trimming removed 2 bases from V and 2 bases from J; junction bases left unmatched: 3. The chain's CDR3 is CASSLNRGNTEAFF. The CDR3 DNA reads as TGCGCCAGCAGCTTAAACAGGGGTAACACTGAAGCTTTCTTT.

This clone was seen a handful of times. The J gene is TRBJ1-5, the V gene TRBV2; 8 bases fit TRBD1. V gave up 1 base and J gave up 6 bases; unmatched junction bases: 5. The CDR3 is made up of 15 amino acids. The V gene's germline CDR1 is SNHLY and CDR2 FYNNEI. The CDR3: CASSEVDRGSQPQHF. In nucleotides, the CDR3 is TGTGCCAGCAGTGAAGTAGACAGGGGAAGTCAGCCCCAGCATTTT.

This rearrangement joins TRBV7-2 to TRBJ1-5, with TRBD1 matching over 7 bases. The length of the CDR3 is 16 residues. Germline lookup yields CDR1 SGHTA and CDR2 FQGNSA. V was clipped by 5 bases and J by 0 bases; unmatched bases: 7. The CDR3 region is CASSLGQYYSNQPQHF. Written as DNA, the CDR3 is TGTGCCAGCAGCCTGGGACAGTATTATAGCAATCAGCCCCAGCATTTT.

This chain connects TRBV21-1 to TRBJ1-3. TRBV21-1 is marked as a pseudogene. The CDR3 covers 18 residues. The chain's CDR3 is CASSAGERGGEVGNTIYF. The CDR3 DNA reads TGTGCCAGCAGCGCGGGGGAGAGGGGAGGGGAGGTTGGAAACACCATATATTTT.

The chain combines TRBV5-6 with TRBJ2-7; 14 positions match TRBD2. With V trimmed by 2 bases and J by 3 bases, 1 base remained unmatched. The CDR3 sequence is 15 residues long. CDR1 SGHDT and CDR2 YYEEEE come from the germline V gene. CDR3 bases: TGTGCCAGCAGCTTAGGACTAGCGGGAGGCTACGAGCAGTACTTC. It is translated as CASSLGLAGGYEQYF.

The rearrangement links TRBV18 to TRBJ2-2; 8 nucleotides line up with TRBD1. CDR3 size: 17 residues. CDR1 KGHSH and CDR2 LQKENI come from the germline V gene. The V and J ends lost 4 bases and 2 bases, in that order; junction bases with no gene match: 9. CDR3 DNA: TGTGCCAGCTCACGGACAGGGAACTACATCAACACCGGGGAGCTGTTTTTT. This translates into CASSRTGNYINTGELFF.

The chain links TRBV27 to TRBJ1-1, with D maybe TRBD1 (6 bases). The CDR3 sequence is 13 residues long. V lost 6 bases and J 4 bases, leaving 12 bases between the germline ends. The germline V gene has CDR1 MNHEY and CDR2 SMNVEV (reference sequence). The CDR3 protein is CASRKGGGTEAFF. In DNA, the CDR3 is TGTGCCAGCAGGAAAGGGGGGGGCACTGAAGCTTTCTTT.

The chain combines TRBV28 with TRBJ2-2; D unresolved. The germline CDR1 and CDR2 sequences are MDHEN and SYDVKM. The CDR3 length is 15 residues. Trimming cost V 4 bases and J 0 bases, with 9 bases left between them. CDR3 in amino acids: CASSSGKANTGELFF. The CDR3 coding sequence is TGTGCCAGCAGTTCAGGCAAAGCGAACACCGGGGAGCTGTTTTTT.

This clone occurred once. The chain uses TRBV9 and TRBJ2-3; 7 bases are shared with TRBD1. Germline CDR1 is SGDLS and CDR2 is YYNGEE. The CDR3 length is 15 residues. V was clipped by 3 bases and J by 1 base; unmatched bases: 5. The CDR3 coding sequence is TGTGCCAGCAGCGACAGGGACAGTCGCACAGATACGCAGTATTTT. This sequence encodes CASSDRDSRTDTQYF.

For the CDR3, the DNA is TGTGCCAGTAGTAGTTCCCGGCTAGCGGGCTCCGGAGGCACCGGGGAGCTGTTTTTT. Translating it yields CASSSSRLAGSGGTGELFF. This sequence joins TRBV19 and TRBJ2-2, with 8 bases matching TRBD2. CDR3 length equals 19 residues. V was pared by 4 bases and J by 4 bases, with 17 bases of the junction left unmatched. Germline loops: CDR1 LNHDA, CDR2 SQIVND (reference sequence).

The chain links TRBV19 to TRBJ1-5; maybe TRBD1 (5 bases). The germline V gene has CDR1 LNHDA and CDR2 SQIVND (reference sequence). The V end lost 6 bases, the J end lost 5 bases, and 11 bases lay between the germline ends. The length of the CDR3 is 13 residues. The CDR3 DNA is TGTGCCAGTAGATGGCAGGGCGATCAGCCCCAGCATTTT. It yields the protein CASRWQGDQPQHF.

This clone was found once. The CDR3 spells CASGSAGTDTQYF. For the CDR3, the DNA is TGTGCCAGCGGGTCGGCCGGCACAGATACGCAGTATTTT. The V call is TRBV19, the J call TRBJ2-3; D is undetermined. The germline V gene has CDR1 LNHDA and CDR2 SQIVND (reference sequence). V lost 9 bases to trimming and J lost 1 base, with 11 bases between them. CDR3 size: 13 residues. The entire variable domain, with the rest obtained from reference TRBV19 and TRBJ2-3, is as follows: DGGITQSPKYLFRKEGQNVTLSCEQNLNHDAMYWYRQDPGQGLRLIYYSQIVNDFQKGDIAEGYSVSREKKESFPLTVTSAQKNPTAFYLCASGSAGTDTQYFGPGTRLTVL.

The J gene is TRBJ2-1, the V gene TRBV5-1, with TRBD2 matching 14 bases. The CDR3 has 19 amino acids. CDR1 is SGHRS, CDR2 YFSETQ, per germline. The V gene end was trimmed by 2 bases and the J gene end by 2 bases; junction bases not matched to a gene: 9. The CDR3 DNA is TGCGCCAGCAGCTTCCCCGGGACTAGCGGGAGTGGCGCCTACAATGAGCAGTTCTTC. This encodes CASSFPGTSGSGAYNEQFF.

The sample holds a few counts of this clone. The chain combines TRBV9 with TRBJ2-5, with TRBD2 matching 8 bases. Germline CDR1 reads SGDLS; CDR2 reads YYNGEE. This CDR3 contains 13 residues. The ends lost 2 bases at V and 7 bases at J; junction bases unmatched: 4. The CDR3 here is CASSVTSEGTQYF. CDR3 DNA: TGTGCCAGCAGCGTGACTAGCGAGGGGACCCAGTACTTC. Based on the CDR3 plus reference TRBV9 and TRBJ2-5, the full variable domain is DSGVTQTPKHLITATGQRVTLRCSPRSGDLSVYWYQQSLDQGLQFLIQYYNGEERAKGNILERFSAQQFPDLHSELNLSSLELGDSALYFCASSVTSEGTQYFGPGTRLLVL.

V is TRBV19 and J is TRBJ1-4; D gene unclear. The V gene's germline CDR1 is LNHDA and CDR2 SQIVND (reference sequence). The V gene lost 3 bases and the J gene lost 4 bases, with 18 bases spanning the gap. CDR3 length equals 17 residues. The CDR3 here is CASSIRRPNGLNEKLFF. In nucleotides, the CDR3 is TGTGCCAGTAGTATCCGCAGGCCGAACGGTCTTAATGAAAAACTGTTTTTT.

This clone was observed once. The J gene is TRBJ2-7, the V gene TRBV27, with TRBD1 matching over 7 bases. The CDR3 runs to 16 residues. Germline CDR1 MNHEY, CDR2 SMNVEV (reference sequence). The V gene end was trimmed by 5 bases and the J gene end by 1 base; junction bases not matched to a gene: 11. Here the CDR3 reads CASSLNSGTASYEQYF. The CDR3 DNA reads as TGTGCCAGCAGTCTTAACTCCGGGACAGCATCCTACGAGCAGTACTTC.

V usage is TRBV27 and J usage is TRBJ2-5; perhaps TRBD2 as D (7 bases). Germline lookup yields CDR1 MNHEY and CDR2 SMNVEV (reference sequence). The CDR3 is made up of 16 amino acids. With 5 bases removed from V and 4 bases from J, the gap between germline ends came to 20 bases. The CDR3 loop is CASSPPFRGARETQYF. CDR3 bases: TGTGCCAGCAGTCCACCCTTCCGGGGGGCGAGAGAGACCCAGTACTTC.